This paragraph covers one T cell receptor beta chain sequence. As yet, its antigen is unknown. The sample originates from a study of shared clonotypes between healthy human individuals. The study, taken as a whole, reports: The study found roughly 5% of naive CD4 clonotypes shared across four donors. For sorted subsets, rarefaction showed incomplete sequencing despite large depth.

Naive CD8 cells were CD45RO-negative, positively selected for CCR7, excluding terminally differentiated effector memory CD45RA+ cells. Caucasian adults living in Nashville, Tennessee, provided all samples. Using roughly 180 ng DNA, approximately 27,000 T cell genomes, the sorted-subset replicate PCRs were run. Produced via immunoSEQ multiplex PCR; TCRdb's table is partial and in-frame only. The sample shows roughly 590,000 clones, 95% to 96% of them seen only once. The CDR3 extends over 15 amino acids. The V segment lost 6 bases and the J segment 7 bases; nucleotides outside the gene matches: 10. CDR1 and CDR2 (germline): SQVTM, ANQGSEA.

This TCR derives from a woman between 25 and 40 years old in good health. The sequencing input was naive CD8+ T cells sorted from blood. The V call is TRBV29-1, the J call TRBJ2-2, with 11 nucleotides matching TRBD2. The DNA for the CDR3 is TGCAGCGTATTCTCCGGGACTAGCGGCAGCGGGGAGCTGTTTTTT. It yields the protein CSVFSGTSGSGELFF.